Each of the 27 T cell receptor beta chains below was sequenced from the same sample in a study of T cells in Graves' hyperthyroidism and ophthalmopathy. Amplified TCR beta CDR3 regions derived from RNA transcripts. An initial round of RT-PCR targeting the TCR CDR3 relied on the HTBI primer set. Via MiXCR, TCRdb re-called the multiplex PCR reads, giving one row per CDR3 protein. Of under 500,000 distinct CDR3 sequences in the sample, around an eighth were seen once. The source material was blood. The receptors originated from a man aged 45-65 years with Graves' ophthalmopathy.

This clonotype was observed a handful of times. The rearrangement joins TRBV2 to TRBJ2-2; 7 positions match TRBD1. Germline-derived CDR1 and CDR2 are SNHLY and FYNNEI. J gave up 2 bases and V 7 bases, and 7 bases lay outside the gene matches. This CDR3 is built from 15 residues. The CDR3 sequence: CASNYDRVNTGELFF. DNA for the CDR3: TGTGCCAGCAACTATGACAGGGTAAACACCGGGGAGCTGTTTTTT.

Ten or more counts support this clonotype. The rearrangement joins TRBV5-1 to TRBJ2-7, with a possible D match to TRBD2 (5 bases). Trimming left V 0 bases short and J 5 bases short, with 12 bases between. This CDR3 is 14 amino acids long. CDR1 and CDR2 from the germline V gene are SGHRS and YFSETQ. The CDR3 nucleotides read TGCGCCAGCAGCTTGGGTGCTAGCATCGACGAGCAGTACTTC. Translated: CASSLGASIDEQYF. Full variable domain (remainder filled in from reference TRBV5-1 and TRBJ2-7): KAGVTQTPRYLIKTRGQQVTLSCSPISGHRSVSWYQQTPGQGLQFLFEYFSETQRNKGNFPGRFSGRQFSNSRSEMNVSTLELGDSALYLCASSLGASIDEQYFGPGTRLTVT.

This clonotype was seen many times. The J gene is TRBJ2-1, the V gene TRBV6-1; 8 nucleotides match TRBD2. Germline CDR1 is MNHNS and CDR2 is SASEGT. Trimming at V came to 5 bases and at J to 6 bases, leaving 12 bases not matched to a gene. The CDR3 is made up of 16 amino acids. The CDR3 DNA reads TGTGCCAGCAGTTATCCAGCGGGAGCAGGGGCCAATGAGCAGTTCTTC. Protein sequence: CASSYPAGAGANEQFF.

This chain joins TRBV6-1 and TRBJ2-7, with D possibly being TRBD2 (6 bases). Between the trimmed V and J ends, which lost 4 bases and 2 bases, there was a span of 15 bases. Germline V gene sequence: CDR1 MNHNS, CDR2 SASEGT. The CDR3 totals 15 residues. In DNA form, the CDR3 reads TGTGCCAGCAGTGTGCGAGTTGGAGGGGCCTACGAGCAGTACTTC. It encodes CASSVRVGGAYEQYF.

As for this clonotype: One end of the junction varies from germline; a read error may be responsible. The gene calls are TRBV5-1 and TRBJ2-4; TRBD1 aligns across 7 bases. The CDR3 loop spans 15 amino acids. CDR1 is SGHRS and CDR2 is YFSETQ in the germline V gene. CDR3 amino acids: CASRTTGLAKNIQCF. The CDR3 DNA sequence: TGCGCCAGCAGGACGACAGGGCTCGCCAAAAACATTCAGTGCTTC.

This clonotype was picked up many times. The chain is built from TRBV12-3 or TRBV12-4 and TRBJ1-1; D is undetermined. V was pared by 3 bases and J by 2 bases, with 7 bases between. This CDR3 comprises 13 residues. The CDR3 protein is CASSFNRNTEAFF. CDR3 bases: TGTGCCAGCAGTTTCAACAGAAACACTGAAGCTTTCTTT.

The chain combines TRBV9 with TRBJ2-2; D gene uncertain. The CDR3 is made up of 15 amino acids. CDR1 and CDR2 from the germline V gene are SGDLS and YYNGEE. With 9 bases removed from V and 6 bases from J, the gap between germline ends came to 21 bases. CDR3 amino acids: CAISVSGDWAGELFF. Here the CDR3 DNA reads TGTGCCATCAGTGTCTCAGGAGACTGGGCCGGGGAGCTGTTTTTT. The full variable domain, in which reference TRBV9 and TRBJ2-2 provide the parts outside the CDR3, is DSGVTQTPKHLITATGQRVTLRCSPRSGDLSVYWYQQSLDQGLQFLIQYYNGEERAKGNILERFSAQQFPDLHSELNLSSLELGDSALYFCAISVSGDWAGELFFGEGSRLTVL.

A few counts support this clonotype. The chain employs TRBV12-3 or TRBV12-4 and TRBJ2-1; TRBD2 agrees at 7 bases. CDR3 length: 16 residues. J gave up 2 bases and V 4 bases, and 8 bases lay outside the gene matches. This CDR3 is CASSYERAGPYNEQFF. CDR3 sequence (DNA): TGTGCCAGCAGTTACGAGCGAGCGGGACCCTACAATGAGCAGTTCTTC.

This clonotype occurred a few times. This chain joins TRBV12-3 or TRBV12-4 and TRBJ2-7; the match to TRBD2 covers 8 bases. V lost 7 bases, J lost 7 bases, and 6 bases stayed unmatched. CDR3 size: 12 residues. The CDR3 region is CASTAGAGEQYF. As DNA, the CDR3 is TGTGCCAGCACAGCGGGAGCCGGGGAGCAGTACTTC.

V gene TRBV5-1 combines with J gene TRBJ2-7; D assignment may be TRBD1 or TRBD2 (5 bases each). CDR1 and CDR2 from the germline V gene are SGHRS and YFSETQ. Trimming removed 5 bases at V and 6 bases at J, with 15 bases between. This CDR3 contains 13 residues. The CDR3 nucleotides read TGCGCCAGCAGAACCGGGACCGCCGGCGAGCAGTACTTC. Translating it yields CASRTGTAGEQYF.

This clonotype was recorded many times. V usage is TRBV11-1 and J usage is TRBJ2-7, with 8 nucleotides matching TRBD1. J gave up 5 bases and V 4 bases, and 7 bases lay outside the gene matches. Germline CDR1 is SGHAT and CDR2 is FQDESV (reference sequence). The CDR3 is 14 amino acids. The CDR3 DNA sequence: TGTGCCAGCAGCTCCGGACAGGGCCGAAACGAGCAGTACTTC. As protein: CASSSGQGRNEQYF.

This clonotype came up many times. The DNA for the CDR3 is TGCAGTGCGGTAACAGGGGGCGTCCCTAGTGGCTACACCTTC. As protein: CSAVTGGVPSGYTF. The rearrangement joins TRBV20-1 to TRBJ1-2; 9 nucleotides agree with TRBD1. CDR1 is DFQATT, CDR2 SNEGSKA, per germline (reference sequence). This CDR3 comprises 14 residues. Trimming took 6 bases from V and 7 from J; bases not matched to a gene: 12.

CDR3 bases: TGTGCCACCCAGGCGGGAAATAATTCACCCCTCCACTTT. Its translation: CATQAGNNSPLHF. The rearrangement uses TRBV19 and TRBJ1-6, with D unresolved. Germline assignment: CDR1 LNHDA and CDR2 SQIVND (reference sequence). CDR3 length: 13 residues. V was clipped by 10 bases and J by 5 bases, with 12 bases between them.

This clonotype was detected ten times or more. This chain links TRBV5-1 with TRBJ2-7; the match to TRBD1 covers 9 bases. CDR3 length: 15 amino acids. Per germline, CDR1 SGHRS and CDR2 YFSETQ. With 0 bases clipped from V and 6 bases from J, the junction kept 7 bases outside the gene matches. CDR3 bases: TGCGCCAGCAGCTTGGTGGGACAGGGTACTTCCGAGCAGTACTTC. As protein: CASSLVGQGTSEQYF.

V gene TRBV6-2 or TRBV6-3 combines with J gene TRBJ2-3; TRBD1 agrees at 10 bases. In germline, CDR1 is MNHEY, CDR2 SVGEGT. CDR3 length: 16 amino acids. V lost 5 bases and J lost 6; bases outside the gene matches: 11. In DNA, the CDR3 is TGTGCCAGCAGTCCCGGACAGGGGGGAGTTCGGGATACGCAGTATTTT. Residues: CASSPGQGGVRDTQYF.

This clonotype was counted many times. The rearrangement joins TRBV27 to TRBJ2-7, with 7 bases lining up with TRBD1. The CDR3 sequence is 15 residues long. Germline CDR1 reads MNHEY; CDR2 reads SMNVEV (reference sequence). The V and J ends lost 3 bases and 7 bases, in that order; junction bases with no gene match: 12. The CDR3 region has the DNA TGTGCCAGCAGTTTCACAGGGGTAGGCAGTGGAGAGCAGTACTTC. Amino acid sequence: CASSFTGVGSGEQYF.

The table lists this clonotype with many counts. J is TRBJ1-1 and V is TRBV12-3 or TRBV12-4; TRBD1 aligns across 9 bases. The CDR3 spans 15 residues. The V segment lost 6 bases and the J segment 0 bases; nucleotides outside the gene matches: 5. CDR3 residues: CASRDRGRLNTEAFF. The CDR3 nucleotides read TGTGCCAGCAGGGACAGGGGACGGTTGAACACTGAAGCTTTCTTT.

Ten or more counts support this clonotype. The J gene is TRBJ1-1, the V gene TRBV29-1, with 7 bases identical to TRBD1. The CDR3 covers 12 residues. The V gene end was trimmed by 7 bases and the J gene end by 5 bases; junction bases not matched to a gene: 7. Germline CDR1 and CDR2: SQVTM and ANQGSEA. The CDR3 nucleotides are TGCAGCGCTCAGACAGGGAGGACTGAAGCTTTCTTT. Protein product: CSAQTGRTEAFF.

The CDR3 DNA reads TGTGCCAGCAGCCCAGCCGGGACAGGTCTACCCTACGAGCAGTACTTC. Its protein product is CASSPAGTGLPYEQYF. The chain uses TRBV3-1 and TRBJ2-7; 8 bases map to TRBD1. J lost 2 bases, V lost 4 bases, and 10 bases had no gene match. The CDR3 extends over 16 amino acids. The germline V gene encodes CDR1 LGHDT and CDR2 YNNKEL (reference sequence).

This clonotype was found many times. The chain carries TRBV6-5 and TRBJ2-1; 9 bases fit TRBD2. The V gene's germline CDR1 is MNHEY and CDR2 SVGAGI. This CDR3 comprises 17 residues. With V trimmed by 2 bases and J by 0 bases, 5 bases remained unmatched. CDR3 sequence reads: CASSYDRSGGSYNEQFF. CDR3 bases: TGTGCCAGCAGTTACGATCGTAGCGGGGGCTCCTACAATGAGCAGTTCTTC.

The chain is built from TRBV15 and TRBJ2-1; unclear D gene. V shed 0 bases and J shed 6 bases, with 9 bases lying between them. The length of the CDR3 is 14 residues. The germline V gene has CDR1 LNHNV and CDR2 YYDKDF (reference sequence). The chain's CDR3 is CATSRDGVSNEQFF. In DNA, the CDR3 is TGTGCCACCAGCAGAGATGGGGTGAGCAATGAGCAGTTCTTC. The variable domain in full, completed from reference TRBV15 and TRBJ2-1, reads DAMVIQNPRYQVTQFGKPVTLSCSQTLNHNVMYWYQQKSSQAPKLLFHYYDKDFNNEADTPDNFQSRRPNTSFCFLDIRSPGLGDTAMYLCATSRDGVSNEQFFGPGTRLTVL.

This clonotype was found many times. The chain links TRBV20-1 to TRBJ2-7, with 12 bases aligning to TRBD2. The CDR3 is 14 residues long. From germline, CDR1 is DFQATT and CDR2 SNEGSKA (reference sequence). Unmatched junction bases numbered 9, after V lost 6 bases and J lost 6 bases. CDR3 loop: CSAQETSGSSEQYF. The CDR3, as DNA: TGCAGTGCACAAGAGACTAGCGGGAGTTCCGAGCAGTACTTC.

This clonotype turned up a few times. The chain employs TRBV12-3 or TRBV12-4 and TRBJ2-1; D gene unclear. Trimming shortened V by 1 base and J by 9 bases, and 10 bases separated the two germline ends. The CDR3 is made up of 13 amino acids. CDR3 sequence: CASSLVETGEQFF. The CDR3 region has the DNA TGTGCCAGCAGTTTAGTAGAGACGGGTGAGCAGTTCTTC.

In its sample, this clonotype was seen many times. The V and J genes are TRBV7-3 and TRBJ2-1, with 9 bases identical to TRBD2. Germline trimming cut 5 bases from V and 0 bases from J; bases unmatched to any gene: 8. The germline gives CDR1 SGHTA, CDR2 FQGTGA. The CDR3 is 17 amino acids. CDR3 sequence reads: CASSPKSSGSSYNEQFF. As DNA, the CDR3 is TGTGCCAGCAGCCCTAAAAGTAGCGGGAGCTCCTACAATGAGCAGTTCTTC.

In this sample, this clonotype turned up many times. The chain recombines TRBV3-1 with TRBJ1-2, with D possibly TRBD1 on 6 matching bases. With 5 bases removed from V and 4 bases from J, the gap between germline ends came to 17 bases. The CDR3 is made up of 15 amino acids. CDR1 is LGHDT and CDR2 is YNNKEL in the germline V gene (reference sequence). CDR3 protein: CASSYQGPITYGYTF. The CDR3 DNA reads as TGTGCCAGCAGCTACCAGGGGCCAATAACCTATGGCTACACCTTC.

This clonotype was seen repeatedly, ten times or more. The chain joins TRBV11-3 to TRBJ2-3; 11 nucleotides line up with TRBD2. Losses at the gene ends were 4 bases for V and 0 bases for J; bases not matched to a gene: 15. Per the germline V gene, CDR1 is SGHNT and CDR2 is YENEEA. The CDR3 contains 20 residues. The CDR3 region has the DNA TGTGCCAGCAGCTCCCGAAAAAGGGCTAGCGGGAGGCGAAGCACAGATACGCAGTATTTT. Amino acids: CASSSRKRASGRRSTDTQYF.

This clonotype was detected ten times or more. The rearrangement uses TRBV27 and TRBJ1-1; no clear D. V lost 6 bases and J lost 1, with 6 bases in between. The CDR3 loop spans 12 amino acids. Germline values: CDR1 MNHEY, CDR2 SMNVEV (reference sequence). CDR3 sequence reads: CASRERNTEAFF. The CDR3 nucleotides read TGTGCCAGCAGGGAAAGGAACACTGAAGCTTTCTTT.